This entry lists 14 T cell receptor beta chains sequenced from one sample in a study of T cell repertoires in cytomegalovirus infection. Each CDR3 protein is one row after TCRdb ran MiXCR on the reads. The repertoire consists of some 150,000 distinct CDR3 sequences, with about 6% occurring once and the leading ten covering more than 15%. Sequenced sample: PBMCs. All receptors derive from a human donor in good health (CMV status not recorded). Some clones in this sample may be carry-over from other donors' samples.

This clonotype was counted many times. V gene TRBV7-2 combines with J gene TRBJ1-5; the D is unclear. Trimming stripped 10 bases from V and 9 bases from J, with 7 bases between. Per germline, CDR1 SGHTA and CDR2 FQGNSA. The CDR3 runs 9 residues. CDR3 coding DNA: TGTGCCACCCGAGGGCCCCAGCATTTT. It yields the protein CATRGPQHF.

The chain links TRBV5-4 to TRBJ2-3, with TRBD2 identical over 9 bases. There are 17 residues in the CDR3. Germline CDR1 SGHNT, CDR2 YYREEE (reference sequence). Trimming took 3 bases from V and 4 from J; bases not matched to a gene: 12. DNA for the CDR3: TGTGCCAGCAGCTCCCGACCGGGACTAGCAGTAGCAGATACGCAGTATTTT. It is translated as CASSSRPGLAVADTQYF.

This clonotype was seen ten or more times. V is TRBV7-9 and J is TRBJ1-6; no definite D call. This CDR3 spans 14 amino acids. Per the germline V gene, CDR1 is SEHNR and CDR2 is FQNEAQ (reference sequence). V was shortened by 0 bases and J by 12 bases, with 12 bases between the two germline ends. The CDR3 loop reads CASSLAEDWGPLHF. CDR3 DNA: TGTGCCAGCAGCTTAGCGGAGGATTGGGGACCCCTCCACTTT.

Ten or more counts support this clonotype. This chain connects TRBV4-2 to TRBJ2-1; 11 nucleotides align to TRBD2. Germline values: CDR1 LGHNA, CDR2 YNFKEQ. V lost 3 bases and J lost 9; bases outside the gene matches: 10. CDR3 length equals 16 residues. The CDR3 region is CASSHGALAGDREQFF. The CDR3 nucleotides read TGTGCCAGCAGCCATGGGGCACTAGCGGGGGATCGTGAGCAGTTCTTC.

This clonotype was counted many times. The chain couples TRBV11-2 to TRBJ1-2, with D unresolved. The CDR3 runs 15 residues. Trimming took off 5 bases at V and 2 bases at J, with 15 bases between the two ends. Per germline, CDR1 SGHAT and CDR2 FQNNGV. CDR3 bases: TGTGCCAGCAGCCCGATGGGATCTAGGAACTATGGCTACACCTTC. Residues: CASSPMGSRNYGYTF.

This clonotype has at least ten counts. The V gene is TRBV29-1, the J gene TRBJ2-5, with 9 bases aligning to TRBD2. Germline lookup yields CDR1 SQVTM and CDR2 ANQGSEA. The CDR3 length is 12 residues. Trimming cost V 6 bases and J 4 bases; bases outside gene matches: 3. DNA of the CDR3: TGCAGCGTCCGTAGCGGGGGAGAGACCCAGTACTTC. Amino acids: CSVRSGGETQYF. The variable domain in full, completed from reference TRBV29-1 and TRBJ2-5, reads SAVISQKPSRDICQRGTSLTIQCQVDSQVTMMFWYRQQPGQSLTLIATANQGSEATYESGFVIDKFPISRPNLTFSTLTVSNMSPEDSSIYLCSVRSGGETQYFGPGTRLLVL.

This clonotype has ten or more counts. The V and J genes are TRBV7-2 and TRBJ1-2, with 7 bases matching TRBD1. The CDR3 totals 14 residues. Germline V lookup: CDR1 SGHTA, CDR2 FQGNSA. V trimming: 6 bases; J trimming: 3 bases; junction bases outside the gene matches: 7. CDR3 sequence: CASRLTGTDYGYTF. The CDR3 DNA is TGTGCCAGCAGACTTACCGGGACAGACTATGGCTACACCTTC.

There are many counts of this clonotype. The chain has TRBV10-3 and TRBJ2-1, with a tentative D call TRBD2 (6 bases). This CDR3 is built from 16 residues. Per the germline V gene, CDR1 is ENHRY and CDR2 is SYGVKD. Trimming shortened V by 2 bases and J by 2 bases, and 13 bases separated the two germline ends. DNA of the CDR3: TGTGCCATCAGTGAGACCCTAGCGACTCCCTACAATGAGCAGTTCTTC. Translated, it gives CAISETLATPYNEQFF.

This clonotype was counted at least ten times. The V gene is TRBV20-1, the J gene TRBJ2-1; D gene uncertain. Germline V lookup: CDR1 DFQATT, CDR2 SNEGSKA (reference sequence). The CDR3 runs 17 residues. V was clipped by 0 bases and J by 10 bases, with 25 bases between them. CDR3 bases: TGCAGTGCTAGAGATCTAGATCGGGTGAGCGTAAGGTGGGAGCAGTTCTTC. It specifies CSARDLDRVSVRWEQFF.

V gene TRBV20-1 combines with J gene TRBJ1-2, with D hard to call. The ends were cut back, 2 bases at V and 7 bases at J, with 14 bases in the middle. This CDR3 has 13 amino acids. CDR1 is DFQATT, CDR2 SNEGSKA, per germline (reference sequence). CDR3 in DNA: TGCAGTGCTAGACCCGTCCGGGAGTCTGGCTACACCTTC. Its protein is CSARPVRESGYTF.

CDR3 in amino acids: CATTGRTGGAQPQHF. The CDR3 DNA reads as TGTGCCACAACGGGACGGACAGGGGGAGCTCAGCCCCAGCATTTT. The J gene is TRBJ1-5, the V gene TRBV19, with 10 bases matching TRBD1. The germline CDR1 and CDR2 sequences are LNHDA and SQIVND (reference sequence). Losses at the gene ends were 10 bases for V and 6 bases for J; bases not matched to a gene: 12. The CDR3 totals 15 residues.

There are many counts of this clonotype. This rearrangement joins TRBV5-6 to TRBJ1-4; possibly TRBD1 for D (5 bases). The V and J ends lost 0 bases and 3 bases respectively, with 12 bases between them. Germline CDR1 is SGHDT and CDR2 is YYEEEE. The CDR3 covers 16 residues. CDR3 sequence: CASSLDGSRANEKLFF. The CDR3 bases are TGTGCCAGCAGCTTGGACGGCTCCAGGGCTAATGAAAAACTGTTTTTT.

This clonotype was seen only a few times. The gene calls are TRBV12-5 and TRBJ1-2, with 8 bases lining up with TRBD1. CDR1 is LGHNT, CDR2 FRNRAP, per germline. The CDR3 spans 14 residues. The J segment lost 7 bases and the V segment lost 1 base, leaving 5 bases of the junction unmatched. The CDR3 DNA sequence: TGTGCTAGTGGTTTGGAAGGACAGGGACGTGGCTACACCTTC. It codes for CASGLEGQGRGYTF. The whole variable domain, filled in from reference TRBV12-5 and TRBJ1-2, reads DARVTQTPRHKVTEMGQEVTMRCQPILGHNTVFWYRQTMMQGLELLAYFRNRAPLDDSGMPKDRFSAEMPDATLATLKIQPSEPRDSAVYFCASGLEGQGRGYTFGSGTRLTVV.

This clonotype was observed at least ten times. V is TRBV28 and J is TRBJ1-6; possibly TRBD1 for D (5 bases). Trimming removed 5 bases at V and 9 bases at J, with 14 bases between. The CDR3 sequence is 14 residues long. Per germline, CDR1 MDHEN and CDR2 SYDVKM. This chain's CDR3 is CASSEWGESSPLHF. CDR3 sequence (DNA): TGTGCCAGCAGTGAGTGGGGGGAAAGTTCACCCCTCCACTTT.